Sequencing of this T cell receptor beta chain was carried out in a study of human T cells and chemical hapten exposure. The V and J ends lost 8 bases and 6 bases respectively, with 13 bases between them. The CDR3 loop spans 13 amino acids. Germline V gene lookup returns CDR1 SNHLY and CDR2 FYNNEI. Time point described: healthy volunteer bleed at 6 weeks. From whole blood left unfractionated, total RNA was extracted. Unique molecular identifiers were linked by the library to individual cDNA molecules. One entry per CDR3 protein, called by TCRdb with MiXCR from the RACE reads. The sample shows about 77,000 distinct CDR3 sequences, 8.5% to 10% of them seen only once.

The chain joins TRBV2 to TRBJ2-2, with D uncertain. The sample was whole blood. The receptor was derived from a female donor in good health. Some clones in this sample may be carry-over from other donors' samples. CDR3 sequence reads: CASRIEVAGELFF. CDR3 DNA: TGTGCCAGCCGTATTGAGGTTGCCGGGGAGCTGTTTTTT.